Reported below is one TCR beta chain. The target antigen is unknown. Clones were sequenced by immunoSEQ multiplex PCR, and TCRdb holds only the in-frame ones, with some missing. This sample has tens of thousands of clones, with under 95% found just once. Germline V gene sequence: CDR1 SGHAT, CDR2 FQNNGV. CDR3 size: 16 residues. V lost 5 bases, J lost 1 base, and 8 bases stayed unmatched. This sample is part of a study of siplizumab effects on memory and regulatory T cells. Study observations and caveats: Most alloreactive clones went unmapped to unstimulated subsets; only a minor fraction mapped. The naive T cell population seemed more diverse than memory cells and seemed a major contributor to the alloresponse. Some alloreactive sequences were traceable to unstimulated CD4+ memory cells, and siplizumab significantly reduced them.

The rearrangement links TRBV11-2 to TRBJ2-5, with 9 nucleotides matching TRBD2. The source of this sequence is a human donor in good health. Sequenced sample: CD8+ T cells sorted from blood. CDR3 region: CASSTRTSESQETQYF. Written as DNA, the CDR3 is TGTGCCAGCAGCACCCGGACTAGCGAATCCCAAGAGACCCAGTACTTC. Using reference TRBV11-2 and TRBJ2-5 for the parts outside the CDR3, the full variable domain is EAGVAQSPRYKIIEKRQSVAFWCNPISGHATLYWYQQILGQGPKLLIQFQNNGVVDDSQLPKDRFSAERLKGVDSTLKIQPAKLEDSAVYLCASSTRTSESQETQYFGPGTRLLVL.